This TCR beta chain stems from a study of CD8+ T cells in alopecia areata. The CDR3 covers 14 residues. Germline assignment: CDR1 MNHEY and CDR2 SMNVEV (reference sequence). Trimming pared 6 bases from V and 6 bases from J, leaving 18 bases between. In each case, RNA was isolated and then reverse transcribed into cDNA as the sequencing template. The protocol was immunoSEQ multiplex PCR, while the TCRdb copy is restricted to in-frame clones and leaves out a portion. This sample has 55,000 to 65,000 clones, with 44% found just once. V is TRBV27 and J is TRBJ2-7; D gene ambiguous. Material: NKG2D-low CD8+ T cells sorted from blood. This receptor was taken from a human donor with alopecia areata. The CDR3: CASRPGSGVGEQYF. CDR3 DNA: TGTGCCAGCAGGCCTGGGTCCGGAGTGGGCGAGCAGTACTTC.